Presented here are 2 T cell receptor beta chains from one specimen sequenced in a study of CD8+ T cells in alopecia areata. In each case, RNA was isolated and then reverse transcribed into cDNA as the sequencing template. TCRdb's copy holds only in-frame clones and misses some; the assay was immunoSEQ multiplex PCR. The sample holds 140,000 to 150,000 clones, around 86% seen once. The sequenced sample was CD8+ T cells sorted from blood, obtained at week 0. All receptors derive from a human donor with alopecia areata.

The V call is TRBV7-6, the J call TRBJ2-2; 9 nucleotides line up with TRBD1. CDR3 length: 17 residues. Trimming took 5 bases from V and 4 from J; bases not matched to a gene: 11. Germline V gives CDR1 SGHVS, CDR2 FNYEAQ. This CDR3 is CASSRSAGTGSTGELFF. Written as DNA, the CDR3 is TGTGCCAGCAGCCGGTCAGCCGGGACAGGGAGCACCGGGGAGCTGTTTTTT.

The rearrangement uses TRBV23-1 and TRBJ2-1; 7 bases map to TRBD2. TRBV23-1 qualifies as an ORF whose function is uncertain. Trimming cost V 3 bases and J 8 bases; bases outside gene matches: 22. The CDR3 is 19 amino acids. The CDR3 loop is CASSHPPWARDYIPDEQFF. DNA of the CDR3: TGCGCCAGCAGTCACCCCCCCTGGGCCCGGGACTACATCCCCGATGAGCAGTTCTTC.